This T cell receptor beta chain was documented in a study of T cells in Graves' hyperthyroidism and ophthalmopathy. On the study more broadly: Peripheral blood collection took place at initial diagnosis, before any treatment. Study-level findings and limits: In the blood, most expanded thyroid clonotypes above 0.001 appeared as well.

TCR beta CDR3 region amplification was performed from RNA transcripts. Primed by the HTBI set, a first-round RT-PCR was run on the TCR CDR3. MiXCR, run by TCRdb on the multiplex PCR reads, gives a single entry per CDR3 protein. The sample lists about 640,000 distinct CDR3 sequences, roughly 20% occurring once. This clonotype was detected a few times. Its antigen is unidentified. Patients with ophthalmopathy all had a Clinical Activity Score of at least 3, a NOSPECS grade of at least 4 and duration under 3 months. Clinical symptoms, serum thyroxine, TRAb, thyroid ultrasound and orbital computed tomography informed diagnoses. This sequence originates from a man younger than 40 with Graves' ophthalmopathy. Sequencing input: blood.

This CDR3 reads CSAPTPAGNYNEQFF. CDR3 in DNA: TGCAGTGCCCCAACCCCCGCGGGGAACTACAATGAGCAGTTCTTC. The chain uses TRBV20-1 and TRBJ2-1, with D possibly TRBD2 on 6 matching bases. V was shortened by 6 bases and J by 3 bases, with 18 bases between the two germline ends. Germline lookup yields CDR1 DFQATT and CDR2 SNEGSKA (reference sequence). This CDR3 spans 15 amino acids.